Presented here are 21 T cell receptor beta chains from one specimen sequenced in a study of blood T cell repertoires in COVID-19. The data were produced by immunoSEQ multiplex PCR, yet TCRdb's version contains in-frame clones alone and is incomplete. The table shows approximately 270,000 clones, with over 75% occurring only once. The specimen sequenced was PBMCs or T cells enriched from blood (not recorded which). These receptors all stem from a woman in her 50s who had recovered from COVID-19.

The gene calls are TRBV10-3 and TRBJ1-2; perhaps TRBD1 as D (6 bases). The V end was cut by 0 bases, the J end by 0 bases, with 11 bases between. Germline CDR1 reads ENHRY; CDR2 reads SYGVKD. The CDR3 is 16 amino acids. CDR3: CAISESRAGANYGYTF. The CDR3 bases are TGTGCCATCAGTGAGTCGAGGGCAGGGGCTAACTATGGCTACACCTTC.

The chain combines TRBV3-1 (or the pseudogene TRBV3-2) with TRBJ2-2; TRBD2 matches at 8 bases. With 3 bases clipped from V and 5 bases from J, the junction kept 8 bases outside the gene matches. Germline values: CDR1 LGHDT, CDR2 YNNKEL (reference sequence). The CDR3 loop spans 16 amino acids. The CDR3 protein is CASSHAGLAGTGELFF. CDR3 coding DNA: TGTGCCAGCAGCCACGCAGGTTTAGCGGGGACCGGGGAGCTGTTTTTT.

This clone was seen a few times. The chain uses TRBV10-1 and TRBJ2-2; 7 nucleotides agree with TRBD2. CDR1 and CDR2 (germline): WNHNN, SYGVQD (reference sequence). There are 14 residues in the CDR3. After removal of 6 bases from V and 4 bases from J, the junction contained 5 bases not matched to a gene. CDR3 sequence: CASREGRVTGELFF. CDR3 DNA sequence: TGCGCCAGCAGGGAGGGGAGGGTCACCGGGGAGCTGTTTTTT.

V is TRBV28 and J is TRBJ1-5, with D possibly TRBD1 on 6 matching bases. V lost 3 bases and J lost 6, with 21 bases in between. CDR1 and CDR2 from the germline V gene are MDHEN and SYDVKM. This CDR3 is 17 amino acids long. In nucleotides, the CDR3 is TGTGCCAGCAGTTTGATCTGGGGACACATGGGACGTCAGCCCCAGCATTTT. This codes for CASSLIWGHMGRQPQHF.

The CDR3 sequence is CASSLGVGQGRGEQYF. As DNA, the CDR3 is TGCGCCAGCAGCTTGGGCGTGGGACAGGGAAGGGGCGAGCAGTACTTC. J is TRBJ2-7 and V is TRBV5-1; 9 nucleotides match TRBD1. This CDR3 has 16 residues. Trimming cost V 0 bases and J 6 bases; bases outside gene matches: 10. Looked up from germline, CDR1 is SGHRS and CDR2 is YFSETQ.

This chain joins TRBV11-2 and TRBJ1-1; TRBD1 agrees at 9 bases. Germline V gene lookup returns CDR1 SGHAT and CDR2 FQNNGV. V lost 0 bases and J lost 4; bases outside the gene matches: 3. The CDR3 has 15 amino acids. The CDR3 here is CASSLEGTGLTEAFF. DNA for the CDR3: TGTGCCAGCAGCTTAGAAGGGACAGGGCTCACTGAAGCTTTCTTT. Combining the CDR3 with reference TRBV11-2 and TRBJ1-1 gives the whole variable domain EAGVAQSPRYKIIEKRQSVAFWCNPISGHATLYWYQQILGQGPKLLIQFQNNGVVDDSQLPKDRFSAERLKGVDSTLKIQPAKLEDSAVYLCASSLEGTGLTEAFFGQGTRLTVV.

This chain joins TRBV7-9 and TRBJ1-5, with 8 bases that match TRBD1. Losses at the gene ends were 3 bases for V and 7 bases for J; bases not matched to a gene: 5. CDR1 is SEHNR and CDR2 is FQNEAQ in the germline V gene (reference sequence). This CDR3 is 14 amino acids long. CDR3 sequence (DNA): TGTGCCAGCAGCTTGGGGGACAGGCAGCAGCCCCAGCATTTT. This gives the protein CASSLGDRQQPQHF.

The genes are TRBV27 and TRBJ2-1; 7 positions match TRBD2. The junction had 8 bases not matched to a gene; V was cut back by 3 bases and J by 6 bases. CDR1 and CDR2 from the germline V gene are MNHEY and SMNVEV (reference sequence). The CDR3 covers 15 residues. The CDR3 protein is CASSFLAGVGNEQFF. CDR3 DNA sequence: TGTGCCAGCAGTTTTCTGGCGGGAGTCGGCAATGAGCAGTTCTTC.

This clone was observed a single time. The chain links TRBV19 to TRBJ2-6, with TRBD1 matching over 8 bases. Germline V gene data show CDR1 as LNHDA and CDR2 as SQIVND (reference sequence). The CDR3 loop spans 18 amino acids. The junction had 9 bases not matched to a gene; V was cut back by 5 bases and J by 0 bases. Here the CDR3 reads CASSRLAGQASGANVLTF. The CDR3 DNA is TGTGCCAGTAGTCGATTGGCGGGACAGGCCTCTGGGGCCAACGTCCTGACTTTC.

The chain combines TRBV2 with TRBJ2-7, with TRBD2 matching over 10 bases. Trimming removed 7 bases from V and 6 bases from J; junction bases left unmatched: 12. The CDR3 is made up of 15 amino acids. CDR1 SNHLY and CDR2 FYNNEI come from the germline V gene. The CDR3 is CASILAGDDGREQYF. The CDR3 DNA reads as TGTGCCAGCATTCTAGCGGGGGACGACGGGCGCGAGCAGTACTTC.

This rearrangement joins TRBV11-2 to TRBJ2-3, with D unresolved. Trimming left V 4 bases short and J 3 bases short, with 11 bases between. The CDR3 extends over 14 amino acids. Per the germline V gene, CDR1 is SGHAT and CDR2 is FQNNGV. Here the CDR3 reads CASSSLPETDTQYF. CDR3 nucleotides: TGTGCCAGCAGCTCTCTCCCAGAAACAGATACGCAGTATTTT.

This clone has a handful of counts. The rearrangement joins TRBV2 to TRBJ1-6; D may be TRBD1 (6 bases). Trimming cost V 4 bases and J 10 bases, with 11 bases left between them. Per germline, CDR1 SNHLY and CDR2 FYNNEI. The CDR3 is made up of 13 amino acids. As DNA, the CDR3 is TGTGCCAGCAGTGTCGACCAGGGGTCACCCCTCCACTTT. Its protein product is CASSVDQGSPLHF.

This clone occurred a few times. This chain joins TRBV7-9 and TRBJ2-5; 7 bases fit TRBD2. V shed 4 bases and J 5 bases; nucleotides not matched to a gene: 10. Germline V gene sequence: CDR1 SEHNR, CDR2 FQNEAQ (reference sequence). CDR3 size: 15 residues. This chain's CDR3 is CASSWGGSSVETQYF. CDR3 in DNA: TGTGCCAGCAGCTGGGGGGGTTCTAGCGTGGAGACCCAGTACTTC.

The J gene is TRBJ2-1, the V gene TRBV18; TRBD2 matches at 9 bases. The CDR3 consists of 16 residues. V shed 4 bases and J 3 bases; nucleotides not matched to a gene: 7. Germline CDR1 is KGHSH and CDR2 is LQKENI. The CDR3 DNA sequence: TGTGCCAGCTCACACTGGACTAGCGAGGGCTACAATGAGCAGTTCTTC. Translating gives CASSHWTSEGYNEQFF.

The chain has TRBV11-3 and TRBJ1-2; D remains unclear. CDR1 is SGHNT, CDR2 YENEEA, per germline. This CDR3 has 12 amino acids. Trimming took 3 bases from V and 8 from J, leaving 10 bases between them. The CDR3 region is CASSFKARGYTF. The CDR3 nucleotides read TGTGCCAGCAGCTTCAAGGCGCGGGGCTACACCTTC.

This clone was seen a handful of times. The chain recombines TRBV11-2 with TRBJ2-7, with 7 bases lining up with TRBD1. Germline CDR1 reads SGHAT; CDR2 reads FQNNGV. The CDR3 is 15 residues long. Unmatched junction bases numbered 9, after V lost 2 bases and J lost 5 bases. CDR3 in amino acids: CASSLKQGSRDEQYF. The CDR3 bases are TGTGCCAGCAGCTTAAAACAGGGGAGCAGGGACGAGCAGTACTTC.

The V and J genes are TRBV6-5 and TRBJ2-2; TRBD1 matches 8 bases. The J segment lost 5 bases and the V segment lost 2 bases, leaving 7 bases of the junction unmatched. The CDR3 extends over 16 amino acids. Germline loops: CDR1 MNHEY, CDR2 SVGAGI. CDR3 nucleotides: TGTGCCAGCAGTTACCTGGACAGGGTACAAACCGGGGAGCTGTTTTTT. It yields the protein CASSYLDRVQTGELFF.

In its sample, this clone was seen once. This chain joins TRBV28 and TRBJ1-4, with D possibly matching TRBD1 (5 bases). V dropped 8 bases and J dropped 7 bases, with 17 bases sitting between them. This CDR3 has 14 residues. CDR1 is MDHEN and CDR2 is SYDVKM in the germline V gene. The CDR3 protein is CASRLGGVGEKLFF. CDR3 bases: TGTGCCAGCCGACTGGGGGGGGTTGGTGAAAAACTGTTTTTT.

The V call is TRBV2, the J call TRBJ1-5; D call uncertain. The V gene's germline CDR1 is SNHLY and CDR2 FYNNEI. Deletions cut 2 bases from V and 0 bases from J, with 11 bases between. This CDR3 has 16 residues. In nucleotides, the CDR3 is TGTGCCAGCAGTGAAAGGAGCAGAAATAGCAATCAGCCCCAGCATTTT. It specifies CASSERSRNSNQPQHF. The full variable domain, rest sourced from reference TRBV2 and TRBJ1-5, is EPEVTQTPSHQVTQMGQEVILRCVPISNHLYFYWYRQILGQKVEFLVSFYNNEISEKSEIFDDQFSVERPDGSNFTLKIRSTKLEDSAMYFCASSERSRNSNQPQHFGDGTRLSIL.

The rearrangement links TRBV5-1 to TRBJ2-7; D gene uncertain. Germline V gene sequence: CDR1 SGHRS, CDR2 YFSETQ. The CDR3 runs to 15 residues. V lost 0 bases, J lost 0 bases, and 10 bases lay in between. This chain's CDR3 is CASSLGLPPSYEQYF. In DNA, the CDR3 is TGCGCCAGCAGCTTGGGTCTACCACCCTCCTACGAGCAGTACTTC.

This rearrangement joins TRBV3-1 (or the pseudogene TRBV3-2) to TRBJ2-7, with TRBD2 matching 9 bases. V dropped 4 bases and J dropped 7; count of bases not matched to a gene: 11. CDR3 length: 15 residues. Per the germline V gene, CDR1 is LGHDT and CDR2 is YNNKEL (reference sequence). CDR3 sequence reads: CASSLSTSGGKEQYF. In DNA, the CDR3 is TGTGCCAGCAGCCTTTCGACTAGCGGAGGTAAGGAGCAGTACTTC.